This T cell receptor beta chain was obtained from a study of human T cells and chemical hapten exposure. About the study: Patients' scalps got diphenylcyclopropenone weekly throughout the approximately 23-week study. Study findings and constraints: There was alopecia in the donors, so their immune response may differ from that of healthy people.

With V trimmed by 5 bases and J by 2 bases, 6 bases remained unmatched. Germline assignment: CDR1 SGHVS and CDR2 FQNEAQ. This CDR3 is built from 15 residues. TCRdb analysed the RACE reads with MiXCR anew, one entry per CDR3 protein. The profile shows 75,000 to 90,000 distinct CDR3 sequences, about 8% of them singletons. In regard to this clonotype: Its antigen is as yet unknown.

Indicated time point: patch test 1, 2 weeks after DPC sensitization. Regarding treatment: therapeutic diphenylcyclopropenone sensitization with weekly scalp DPC. This clonotype was sampled from a woman in her twenties or thirties with alopecia areata. Some clones in this sample may be carry-over from other donors' samples. J is TRBJ1-5 and V is TRBV7-8; 7 nucleotides align to TRBD1. The sequenced sample was whole blood, obtained in connection with sensitization to the hapten diphenylcyclopropenone (DPC). The CDR3 DNA reads TGTGCCAGCAGCCCCGACAGGGTAGGCAATCAGCCCCAGCATTTT. Its translation is CASSPDRVGNQPQHF.